One and the same sample provided the 20 T cell receptor beta chains below, sequenced in a study of PD-L1 blockade in urothelial cancer. Only in-frame clones appear in the TCRdb table, and some are missing; sequencing was by immunoSEQ multiplex PCR. This table holds tens of thousands of clones, roughly 90% found once. The starting material was PBMCs, obtained around atezolizumab (anti-PD-L1) treatment. These receptors were obtained from a woman in her 70s with urothelial cancer.

The chain is built from TRBV19 and TRBJ2-5; TRBD2 matches 8 bases. Germline-derived CDR1 and CDR2 are LNHDA and SQIVND (reference sequence). The CDR3 runs 14 residues. The J segment lost 4 bases and the V segment lost 4 bases, leaving 5 bases of the junction unmatched. The CDR3 is CASSTGLGLETQYF. In DNA form, the CDR3 reads TGTGCCAGTAGTACGGGACTAGGGTTAGAGACCCAGTACTTC.

A remark on this clone: The junction departs from the called germline gene at one end, perhaps through a read error. The genes are TRBV30 and TRBJ2-6, with D possibly TRBD1 on 5 matching bases. CDR3 length: 15 residues. Germline values: CDR1 GTSNPN, CDR2 SVGIG (reference sequence). CDR3 coding DNA: TGTGCCTGGAGTGTAGGGTTCACTGGGGCCAATGTCCTGACTTTC. Translating gives CAWSVGFTGANVLTF.

The chain is built from TRBV28 and TRBJ1-5; 8 bases are a match to TRBD1. V shed 7 bases and J 2 bases; nucleotides not matched to a gene: 7. The germline gives CDR1 MDHEN, CDR2 SYDVKM. This CDR3 has 15 residues. This CDR3 is CASTDPGGRNQPQHF. DNA for the CDR3: TGTGCCAGCACCGATCCAGGGGGCCGCAATCAGCCCCAGCATTTT.

The V gene is TRBV7-2, the J gene TRBJ2-5; 7 nucleotides match TRBD2. The V gene end was trimmed by 2 bases and the J gene end by 5 bases; junction bases not matched to a gene: 8. Germline values: CDR1 SGHTA, CDR2 FQGNSA. The CDR3 is 15 amino acids. The CDR3 here is CASSLQLGGAETQYF. Written as DNA, the CDR3 is TGTGCCAGCAGCTTACAACTGGGAGGGGCGGAGACCCAGTACTTC. Supplemented by reference TRBV7-2 and TRBJ2-5, the full variable domain reads GAGVSQSPSNKVTEKGKDVELRCDPISGHTALYWYRQSLGQGLEFLIYFQGNSAPDKSGLPSDRFSAERTGGSVSTLTIQRTQQEDSAVYLCASSLQLGGAETQYFGPGTRLLVL.

The chain joins TRBV7-9 to TRBJ1-1; D gene ambiguous. This CDR3 comprises 13 residues. CDR1 and CDR2 from the germline V gene are SEHNR and FQNEAQ (reference sequence). With 5 bases removed from V and 6 bases from J, the gap between germline ends came to 13 bases. The CDR3 DNA reads TGTGCCAGCAGCCATCCCTTCGTAGCTGAAGCTTTCTTT. This translates into CASSHPFVAEAFF. Looking up the rest from reference TRBV7-9 and TRBJ1-1 gives the full variable domain: DTGVSQNPRHKITKRGQNVTFRCDPISEHNRLYWYRQTLGQGPEFLTYFQNEAQLEKSRLLSDRFSAERPKGSFSTLEIQRTEQGDSAMYLCASSHPFVAEAFFGQGTRLTVV.

The rearrangement joins TRBV11-2 to TRBJ2-2; weak D call: TRBD2 (5 bases). CDR3 length equals 14 residues. Trimming left V 4 bases short and J 9 bases short, with 15 bases between. CDR1 and CDR2 (germline): SGHAT, FQNNGV. The DNA of the CDR3 is TGTGCCAGCAGCTCCCCGGGATCCCTCAGGGAGCTGTTTTTT. Translation: CASSSPGSLRELFF.

This clone was seen a single time. The chain couples TRBV18 to TRBJ2-1; perhaps TRBD2 as D (6 bases). Germline CDR1 is KGHSH and CDR2 is LQKENI. The CDR3 is made up of 16 amino acids. Trimming pared 0 bases from V and 4 bases from J, leaving 13 bases between. The CDR3 nucleotides are TGTGCCAGCTCACCACCGAGCGGGTACGCTTACAATGAGCAGTTCTTC. Translated: CASSPPSGYAYNEQFF. Together with reference TRBV18 and TRBJ2-1, the CDR3 gives the full variable domain: NAGVMQNPRHLVRRRGQEARLRCSPMKGHSHVYWYRQLPEEGLKFMVYLQKENIIDESGMPKERFSAEFPKEGPSILRIQQVVRGDSAAYFCASSPPSGYAYNEQFFGPGTRLTVL.

This rearrangement joins TRBV29-1 to TRBJ1-2; 10 bases fit TRBD1. The CDR3 is 15 amino acids. The germline CDR1 and CDR2 sequences are SQVTM and ANQGSEA. V shed 3 bases and J 3 bases; nucleotides not matched to a gene: 7. The CDR3 DNA follows: TGCAGCGTTGACCCGACAGGGGGCGGGTACTATGGCTACACCTTC. This encodes CSVDPTGGGYYGYTF.

This clone was seen more than once but under ten times. The rearrangement joins TRBV6-1 to TRBJ1-2; TRBD1 is a possible D gene (5 bases). V lost 2 bases, J lost 7 bases, and 11 bases lay in between. Germline values: CDR1 MNHNS, CDR2 SASEGT. The CDR3 spans 13 residues. As DNA, the CDR3 is TGTGCCAGCAGTGAAACGCAGGGTGGTGGCTACACCTTC. Amino acid sequence: CASSETQGGGYTF.

The gene calls are TRBV9 and TRBJ2-5, with D tentatively TRBD1 (6 bases). Trimming stripped 0 bases from V and 5 bases from J, with 17 bases between. Germline CDR1 reads SGDLS; CDR2 reads YYNGEE. CDR3 size: 16 residues. This CDR3 reads CASSVGTTGLYETQYF. The CDR3 coding sequence is TGTGCCAGCAGCGTAGGAACTACAGGGTTATATGAGACCCAGTACTTC.

CDR3 bases: TGTGCCAGCTCACCGGCTAGCGTTAGCACCGGGGAGCTGTTTTTT. Its protein product is CASSPASVSTGELFF. This chain joins TRBV18 and TRBJ2-2, with D maybe TRBD2 (6 bases). The CDR3 has 15 residues. Per germline, CDR1 KGHSH and CDR2 LQKENI. Between the trimmed V and J ends, which lost 3 bases and 4 bases, there was a span of 12 bases. The complete variable domain, with remaining parts taken from reference TRBV18 and TRBJ2-2, reads NAGVMQNPRHLVRRRGQEARLRCSPMKGHSHVYWYRQLPEEGLKFMVYLQKENIIDESGMPKERFSAEFPKEGPSILRIQQVVRGDSAAYFCASSPASVSTGELFFGEGSRLTVL.

This chain connects TRBV19 to TRBJ2-7, with TRBD1 matching 7 bases. The CDR3 is made up of 14 amino acids. The germline CDR1 and CDR2 sequences are LNHDA and SQIVND (reference sequence). The junction had 8 bases not matched to a gene; V was cut back by 7 bases and J by 2 bases. This chain's CDR3 is CASTPGQPPYEQYF. The CDR3 coding sequence is TGTGCCAGTACCCCGGGACAGCCTCCCTACGAGCAGTACTTC.

The V and J genes are TRBV28 and TRBJ1-2; 7 nucleotides match TRBD1. CDR3 length: 12 amino acids. Germline lookup yields CDR1 MDHEN and CDR2 SYDVKM. The V and J ends lost 4 bases and 7 bases, in that order; junction bases with no gene match: 3. The CDR3 loop is CASSSPGGGYTF. In nucleotides, the CDR3 is TGTGCCAGCAGTTCCCCAGGGGGTGGCTACACCTTC.

The chain joins TRBV7-9 to TRBJ2-5, with 9 bases that match TRBD1. Germline V gene lookup returns CDR1 SEHNR and CDR2 FQNEAQ (reference sequence). The CDR3 totals 14 residues. The J segment lost 2 bases and the V segment lost 6 bases, leaving 4 bases of the junction unmatched. The CDR3 loop reads CASRGTGTQETQYF. The DNA of the CDR3 is TGTGCCAGCAGGGGGACAGGGACACAAGAGACCCAGTACTTC.

This chain links TRBV5-6 with TRBJ2-2, with D possibly matching TRBD1 (6 bases). CDR1 and CDR2 (germline): SGHDT, YYEEEE. The V end was cut by 0 bases, the J end by 6 bases, with 15 bases between. This CDR3 contains 16 residues. CDR3 nucleotide sequence: TGTGCCAGCAGCTTGGTGATCGTCAGGGGAGCCGGGGAGCTGTTTTTT. Amino acid sequence: CASSLVIVRGAGELFF.

This rearrangement joins TRBV5-1 to TRBJ2-7, with TRBD1 identical over 8 bases. The germline CDR1 and CDR2 sequences are SGHRS and YFSETQ. V lost 0 bases, J lost 3 bases, and 8 bases stayed unmatched. CDR3 length: 16 amino acids. DNA for the CDR3: TGCGCCAGCAGCTTGGGGTTGGGACAGGAGCACTACGAGCAGTACTTC. Translation: CASSLGLGQEHYEQYF.

The V and J genes are TRBV5-4 and TRBJ1-1; 9 bases are shared with TRBD1. CDR1 and CDR2 (germline): SGHNT, YYREEE (reference sequence). CDR3 size: 15 residues. Trimming removed 4 bases from V and 2 bases from J; junction bases left unmatched: 6. In DNA form, the CDR3 reads TGTGCCAGCAGCAGCCCTACAGGGGGCAACACTGAAGCTTTCTTT. Its translation: CASSSPTGGNTEAFF.

The J gene is TRBJ1-5, the V gene TRBV5-6; 9 nucleotides align to TRBD1. Trimming removed 1 base from V and 5 bases from J; junction bases left unmatched: 4. This CDR3 has 15 amino acids. Germline assignment: CDR1 SGHDT and CDR2 YYEEEE. CDR3 loop: CASSLYDRGDQPQHF. The CDR3 DNA reads as TGTGCCAGCAGCTTGTACGACAGGGGGGATCAGCCCCAGCATTTT. Variable domain in full (rest from reference TRBV5-6 and TRBJ1-5): DAGVTQSPTHLIKTRGQQVTLRCSPKSGHDTVSWYQQALGQGPQFIFQYYEEEERQRGNFPDRFSGHQFPNYSSELNVNALLLGDSALYLCASSLYDRGDQPQHFGDGTRLSIL.

The CDR3 is CASSLQGRNTEAFF. As DNA, the CDR3 is TGTGCCAGCAGCTTGCAGGGAAGGAACACTGAAGCTTTCTTT. The chain employs TRBV5-6 and TRBJ1-1, with D perhaps matching TRBD1 (5 bases). Germline V gene sequence: CDR1 SGHDT, CDR2 YYEEEE. This CDR3 is built from 14 residues. V dropped 1 base and J dropped 1 base, with 8 bases sitting between them.

The chain links TRBV30 to TRBJ1-3; 11 nucleotides match TRBD1. Trimming at V came to 2 bases and at J to 6 bases, leaving 6 bases not matched to a gene. The CDR3 sequence is 15 residues long. Germline V gene lookup returns CDR1 GTSNPN and CDR2 SVGIG (reference sequence). The CDR3 DNA reads as TGTGCCTGGAGTCCGGGACAGGGGGTTAAAAACACCATATATTTT. It codes for CAWSPGQGVKNTIYF.